This T cell receptor beta chain was profiled in a study of beta chain features in type 1 diabetes. In the case of this clone: Its specificity is unknown.

Every single donor gave one heparinised blood draw, and these averaged approximately 120 mL. Using CD45RO/CCR7/CD25/CD127/CD95/CD27, CD4+ naive, central memory, regulatory and stem cell-like memory cells were sorted. Purity (above 95%) was reached by all sorted populations. CDR1 and CDR2 from the germline V gene are SGHRS and YFSETQ. The CDR3 extends over 14 amino acids. V was pared by 1 base and J by 2 bases, with 6 bases between. Of the isolated RNA, all was reverse transcribed, and so the sequenced material was expressed TCRB transcripts. Repertoires were generated with immunoSEQ multiplex PCR, while TCRdb's copy carries only in-frame clones and drops some. The data contain about 240,000 clones, approximately 15% of them singletons. Study results and caveats: TCRB repertoires of naive, central memory and Treg cells appeared more similar among patients than among healthy donors. Shorter TCRB CDR3s, moderately but significantly so, were found in Type 1 diabetes patients in all four CD4+ subsets.

The sample comprised naive CD4+ T cells from blood. The TCR was taken from a man between 25 and 39 years old with type 1 diabetes. This sequence joins TRBV5-1 and TRBJ2-2; D is unclear. The chain's CDR3 is CASSLIDNTGELFF. DNA for the CDR3: TGCGCCAGCAGCTTGATAGATAACACCGGGGAGCTGTTTTTT.